One and the same sample provided the 24 T cell receptor beta chains below, sequenced in a study of blood T cell repertoires in COVID-19. The protocol was immunoSEQ multiplex PCR, while the TCRdb copy is restricted to in-frame clones and leaves out a portion. The sample has more than 100,000 clones; around 81% are singletons. The sequenced sample consisted of peripheral blood. The receptors stem from a woman aged 60-70 years with active or convalescent COVID-19.

This clone was picked up one time. This chain uses TRBV3-1 (or the pseudogene TRBV3-2) with TRBJ2-7, with 8 bases lining up with TRBD1. The CDR3 consists of 14 residues. The V and J ends lost 5 bases and 7 bases, in that order; junction bases with no gene match: 10. Germline V gives CDR1 LGHDT, CDR2 YNNKEL (reference sequence). In nucleotides, the CDR3 is TGTGCCAGCAGCACCCGGACAGGGTCGGGGGAGCAGTACTTC. Its translation: CASSTRTGSGEQYF.

The chain employs TRBV30 and TRBJ2-3, with 14 bases aligning to TRBD2. The CDR3 extends over 14 amino acids. J gave up 6 bases and V 5 bases, and 4 bases lay outside the gene matches. CDR1 is GTSNPN, CDR2 SVGIG, per germline (reference sequence). The CDR3 region is CAWGLAGGPDTQYF. CDR3 nucleotides: TGTGCCTGGGGACTAGCGGGAGGCCCGGATACGCAGTATTTT. Full variable domain (remainder filled in from reference TRBV30 and TRBJ2-3): SQTIHQWPATLVQPVGSPLSLECTVEGTSNPNLYWYRQAAGRGLQLLFYSVGIGQISSEVPQNLSASRPQDRQFILSSKKLLLSDSGFYLCAWGLAGGPDTQYFGPGTRLTVL.

This rearrangement joins TRBV2 to TRBJ1-5, with TRBD1 as a possible D gene (5 bases). CDR3 length: 16 amino acids. V lost 4 bases to trimming and J lost 4 bases, with 17 bases between them. Germline loops: CDR1 SNHLY, CDR2 FYNNEI. The CDR3 region has the DNA TGTGCCAGCAGTGGAACTCCGATGGGGGGAAATCAGCCCCAGCATTTT. Translating it yields CASSGTPMGGNQPQHF.

The J gene is TRBJ1-1, the V gene TRBV2, with a possible D match to TRBD1 (6 bases). The germline V gene encodes CDR1 SNHLY and CDR2 FYNNEI. The CDR3 has 14 residues. Trimming took off 3 bases at V and 5 bases at J, with 13 bases between the two ends. CDR3 residues: CASSDRGAGTEAFF. As DNA, the CDR3 is TGTGCCAGCAGTGACCGGGGGGCCGGTACTGAAGCTTTCTTT.

This clone was observed a single time. The gene calls are TRBV24-1 and TRBJ1-3; maybe TRBD1 (5 bases). In germline, CDR1 is KGHDR, CDR2 SFDVKD. This CDR3 is built from 14 residues. V was clipped by 4 bases and J by 0 bases, with 6 bases between them. The CDR3 spells CATSEGVSGNTIYF. In DNA, the CDR3 is TGTGCCACCAGTGAAGGGGTCTCTGGAAACACCATATATTTT.

The chain combines TRBV5-1 with TRBJ1-1; weak D call: TRBD1 (5 bases). CDR1 is SGHRS and CDR2 is YFSETQ in the germline V gene. The CDR3 spans 16 residues. The V end was cut by 1 base, the J end by 8 bases, with 21 bases between. CDR3 region: CASSLYQADSDPEAFF. The CDR3, as DNA: TGCGCCAGCAGCTTGTACCAGGCCGACAGTGATCCGGAAGCTTTCTTT.

This clone was counted between two and nine times. J is TRBJ1-2 and V is TRBV28; 8 positions match TRBD1. Germline-derived CDR1 and CDR2 are MDHEN and SYDVKM. V lost 3 bases, J lost 2 bases, and 5 bases stayed unmatched. This CDR3 comprises 15 residues. The CDR3 region is CASSLDGQGNYGYTF. The CDR3 nucleotides are TGTGCCAGCAGTTTGGACGGACAGGGAAACTATGGCTACACCTTC.

The chain links TRBV2 to TRBJ2-1; a weak D match, TRBD2 (7 bases). Germline V gene data show CDR1 as SNHLY and CDR2 as FYNNEI. The CDR3 totals 13 residues. The V gene lost 11 bases and the J gene lost 5 bases, with 16 bases spanning the gap. Here the CDR3 reads CAGGAGANNEQFF. CDR3 coding DNA: TGTGCCGGAGGCGCGGGGGCCAACAATGAGCAGTTCTTC.

This clone was recorded only once. This rearrangement joins TRBV18 to TRBJ1-1; weak D call: TRBD1 (6 bases). V shed 0 bases and J shed 4 bases, with 12 bases lying between them. Germline CDR1 reads KGHSH; CDR2 reads LQKENI. The CDR3 is 15 residues long. The CDR3 spells CASSPPGGAGTEAFF. CDR3 nucleotide sequence: TGTGCCAGCTCACCACCGGGGGGGGCCGGCACTGAAGCTTTCTTT.

This rearrangement joins TRBV11-2 to TRBJ1-2; D is possibly TRBD1 (5 bases). The V and J ends lost 5 bases and 8 bases respectively, with 21 bases between them. CDR1 and CDR2 from the germline V gene are SGHAT and FQNNGV. The CDR3 spans 15 residues. The CDR3 sequence is CASSLGREQPRGYTF. In nucleotides, the CDR3 is TGTGCCAGCAGCCTGGGGCGGGAACAGCCAAGGGGCTACACCTTC.

The chain uses TRBV28 and TRBJ1-5, with D possibly being TRBD1 (5 bases). The CDR3 contains 12 residues. V was shortened by 11 bases and J by 4 bases, with 12 bases between the two germline ends. Germline V gene lookup returns CDR1 MDHEN and CDR2 SYDVKM. The CDR3 spells CAEQANNQPQHF. As DNA, the CDR3 is TGTGCCGAACAGGCGAATAATCAGCCCCAGCATTTT.

The chain combines TRBV7-2 with TRBJ1-4; D unresolved. This CDR3 is built from 15 residues. V shed 5 bases and J shed 8 bases, with 18 bases lying between them. Germline CDR1 is SGHTA and CDR2 is FQGNSA. The CDR3 protein is CASSETGGAFEKLFF. The CDR3 DNA follows: TGTGCCAGCAGCGAAACCGGCGGCGCCTTCGAAAAACTGTTTTTT.

The chain couples TRBV4-2 to TRBJ2-1; D perhaps matches TRBD2 (5 bases). V was pared by 8 bases and J by 3 bases, with 14 bases between. Germline V gene lookup returns CDR1 LGHNA and CDR2 YNFKEQ. The CDR3 is 14 amino acids. The CDR3 protein is CASSGLDFYNEQFF. The DNA for the CDR3 is TGTGCCAGCTCAGGATTGGACTTCTACAATGAGCAGTTCTTC.

The V gene is TRBV6-2 or TRBV6-3, the J gene TRBJ2-1; 9 nucleotides align to TRBD2. CDR3 length: 14 amino acids. Germline V gene data show CDR1 as MNHEY and CDR2 as SVGEGT. The ends lost 5 bases at V and 10 bases at J; junction bases unmatched: 9. As DNA, the CDR3 is TGTGCCAGCAGTCACCGGGGACTAGCACACGAGCAGTTCTTC. It encodes CASSHRGLAHEQFF.

This chain uses TRBV19 with TRBJ2-5, with 9 bases that match TRBD2. With 5 bases clipped from V and 6 bases from J, the junction kept 10 bases outside the gene matches. The germline CDR1 and CDR2 sequences are LNHDA and SQIVND (reference sequence). This CDR3 comprises 15 residues. Here the CDR3 DNA reads TGTGCCAGTAGTTGGCGGGGGGGCTCTTTAAAGACCCAGTACTTC. Translation: CASSWRGGSLKTQYF.

This chain uses TRBV5-1 with TRBJ2-3; 8 bases fit TRBD2. The germline CDR1 and CDR2 sequences are SGHRS and YFSETQ. With 0 bases clipped from V and 3 bases from J, the junction kept 0 bases outside the gene matches. The CDR3 runs to 14 residues. The CDR3 sequence is CASSLGLATDTQYF. The CDR3 coding sequence is TGCGCCAGCAGCTTGGGACTAGCGACAGATACGCAGTATTTT.

The gene calls are TRBV15 and TRBJ1-2, with 8 positions matching TRBD1. V shed 6 bases, J shed 1 base, and the junction held 4 bases outside the gene matches. CDR1 is LNHNV and CDR2 is YYDKDF in the germline V gene (reference sequence). This CDR3 is 14 amino acids long. CDR3 bases: TGTGCCACCAGTCTCGACAGGGGTAACTATGGCTACACCTTC. Its translation: CATSLDRGNYGYTF. The full variable domain, completed using reference TRBV15 and TRBJ1-2, is DAMVIQNPRYQVTQFGKPVTLSCSQTLNHNVMYWYQQKSSQAPKLLFHYYDKDFNNEADTPDNFQSRRPNTSFCFLDIRSPGLGDTAMYLCATSLDRGNYGYTFGSGTRLTVV.

The chain has TRBV4-3 and TRBJ1-2; D is possibly TRBD1 (5 bases). CDR1 is LGHNA and CDR2 is YSLEER in the germline V gene. The CDR3 is 13 residues long. Trimming took 4 bases from V and 4 from J, leaving 10 bases between them. CDR3 DNA: TGCGCCAGCAGCCCCGACAGAAGCTATGGCTACACCTTC. Its translation: CASSPDRSYGYTF.

V gene TRBV5-1 combines with J gene TRBJ2-5; no clear D gene. The CDR3 is made up of 15 amino acids. Between the trimmed V and J ends, which lost 1 base and 2 bases, there was a span of 12 bases. Germline loops: CDR1 SGHRS, CDR2 YFSETQ. The chain's CDR3 is CASSLQLSLQETQYF. CDR3 sequence (DNA): TGCGCCAGCAGCTTGCAACTCTCCCTACAAGAGACCCAGTACTTC.

The chain combines TRBV6-5 with TRBJ2-2; possibly TRBD2 for D (7 bases). The germline V and J ends were trimmed by 8 bases and 6 bases, with 19 bases remaining between them. Looked up from germline, CDR1 is MNHEY and CDR2 is SVGAGI. This CDR3 region has 15 residues. This chain's CDR3 is CASRGGDLGAGELFF. The DNA of the CDR3 is TGTGCCAGCCGAGGGGGGGACCTGGGCGCCGGGGAGCTGTTTTTT.

This clone was counted a single time. The CDR3 protein is CASNGQGAISYGYTF. DNA of the CDR3: TGTGCCAGTAACGGACAGGGGGCGATCTCCTATGGCTACACCTTC. This chain connects TRBV19 to TRBJ1-2; 11 bases align to TRBD1. The length of the CDR3 is 15 residues. Losses at the gene ends were 7 bases for V and 4 bases for J; bases not matched to a gene: 8. Germline assignment: CDR1 LNHDA and CDR2 SQIVND (reference sequence).

The V and J genes are TRBV6-2 or TRBV6-3 and TRBJ1-1, with D tentatively TRBD1 (5 bases). Deletions cut 2 bases from V and 4 bases from J, with 14 bases between. Germline assignment: CDR1 MNHEY and CDR2 SVGEGT. The CDR3 runs to 15 residues. DNA of the CDR3: TGTGCCAGCAGTTACCCCCGCGGGGGAGTCACTGAAGCTTTCTTT. It is translated as CASSYPRGGVTEAFF.

The chain couples TRBV11-2 to TRBJ2-1; 8 positions match TRBD2. The germline V gene encodes CDR1 SGHAT and CDR2 FQNNGV. The CDR3 contains 15 residues. V lost 1 base, J lost 9 bases, and 8 bases stayed unmatched. CDR3 in DNA: TGTGCCAGCAGCTTAGTATTAGCGGGACCCCGTGAGCAGTTCTTC. Its translation: CASSLVLAGPREQFF.

This CDR3 reads CASSELLTSGIRNEQFF. The CDR3 DNA is TGTGCCAGCAGTGAATTACTGACTAGCGGGATTCGCAATGAGCAGTTCTTC. J is TRBJ2-1 and V is TRBV2; 11 bases align to TRBD2. From germline, CDR1 is SNHLY and CDR2 FYNNEI. The CDR3 contains 17 residues. Trimming took 2 bases from V and 6 from J; bases not matched to a gene: 9. The full variable domain, completed using reference TRBV2 and TRBJ2-1, is EPEVTQTPSHQVTQMGQEVILRCVPISNHLYFYWYRQILGQKVEFLVSFYNNEISEKSEIFDDQFSVERPDGSNFTLKIRSTKLEDSAMYFCASSELLTSGIRNEQFFGPGTRLTVL.